A single sample is the source of the 28 T cell receptor beta chains below, sequenced in a study of beta chain features in type 1 diabetes. Study conclusions and caveats: There was a moderate but significant shortening of TCRB CDR3s in all four CD4+ subsets of Type 1 diabetes patients.

Sequencing targeted expressed TCRB transcripts, as all isolated RNA had been reverse transcribed. The method was immunoSEQ multiplex PCR; TCRdb's version includes in-frame clones alone and lacks a portion of them. In the table there are about 300,000 clones, roughly 14% of which are singletons. These receptors lack a known antigen. Sequenced: naive CD4+ T cells from blood. The receptor source for this set is a woman between 18 and 30 years old with type 1 diabetes.

The DNA for the CDR3 is TGCGCCAGCAGCTTGACTGCGGGAGTTGTAGAGACCCAGTACTTC. Translated, it gives CASSLTAGVVETQYF. This sequence joins TRBV5-1 and TRBJ2-5, with 7 bases that match TRBD2. The ends lost 1 base at V and 4 bases at J; junction bases unmatched: 7. There are 15 residues in the CDR3. Looked up from germline, CDR1 is SGHRS and CDR2 is YFSETQ.

The chain combines TRBV5-4 with TRBJ2-5; D perhaps matches TRBD1 (6 bases). The CDR3 has 16 amino acids. V was cut by 1 base and J by 6 bases, with 19 bases left in between. The germline V gene has CDR1 SGHNT and CDR2 YYREEE (reference sequence). The CDR3 nucleotides are TGTGCCAGCAGCTTGCCTGGGAAAGGGGGTCAACAGACCCAGTACTTC. Amino acids: CASSLPGKGGQQTQYF.

This clone showed up just a few times. The V call is TRBV7-8, the J call TRBJ2-2; D gene unclear. Germline lookup yields CDR1 SGHVS and CDR2 FQNEAQ. The CDR3 has 12 residues. The ends were cut back, 3 bases at V and 6 bases at J, with 5 bases in the middle. As DNA, the CDR3 is TGTGCCAGCAGCTTTATCCCCGGGGAGCTGTTTTTT. Translating it yields CASSFIPGELFF.

This clone was observed a few times. The chain links TRBV19 to TRBJ2-1, with a possible D match to TRBD1 (6 bases). Trimming pared 7 bases from V and 5 bases from J, leaving 18 bases between. From germline, CDR1 is LNHDA and CDR2 SQIVND (reference sequence). The CDR3 spans 15 residues. CDR3 in amino acids: CASTSSGAIDNEQFF. In DNA, the CDR3 is TGTGCCAGTACCTCTTCAGGGGCAATCGACAATGAGCAGTTCTTC.

The rearrangement joins TRBV6-1 to TRBJ1-2, with D unclear. Trimming took off 6 bases at V and 3 bases at J, with 8 bases between the two ends. Germline V gene data show CDR1 as MNHNS and CDR2 as SASEGT. The CDR3 sequence is 12 residues long. CDR3 in amino acids: CASRGEDYGYTF. In DNA, the CDR3 is TGTGCCAGCAGGGGCGAAGACTATGGCTACACCTTC.

The sample holds a few counts of this clone. This chain connects TRBV10-3 to TRBJ2-3; TRBD2 is a possible D gene (6 bases). Between the trimmed V and J ends, which lost 10 bases and 0 bases, there was a span of 14 bases. CDR1 is ENHRY and CDR2 is SYGVKD in the germline V gene. The CDR3 covers 14 residues. The CDR3 coding sequence is TGTGCCACCACTCCCCGGGAGAGCACAGATACGCAGTATTTT. It specifies CATTPRESTDTQYF.

The chain carries TRBV5-1 and TRBJ1-1; 12 nucleotides line up with TRBD1. Trimming at V came to 3 bases and at J to 7 bases, leaving 4 bases not matched to a gene. CDR1 SGHRS and CDR2 YFSETQ come from the germline V gene. The CDR3 spans 14 residues. The CDR3 DNA follows: TGCGCCAGCAGCTGGGGACAGGGGGCCCTTGAAGCTTTCTTT. Amino acids: CASSWGQGALEAFF.

This clone has more than one count but fewer than ten. The chain has TRBV29-1 and TRBJ1-4, with D uncertain. V was pared by 2 bases and J by 8 bases, with 12 bases between. CDR3 size: 13 residues. Germline CDR1 and CDR2: SQVTM and ANQGSEA. CDR3 region: CSVEYPRREKLFF. The CDR3 DNA is TGCAGCGTTGAATATCCCCGGAGGGAAAAACTGTTTTTT.

The chain combines TRBV6-5 with TRBJ1-2; no clear D gene. The CDR3 sequence is 11 residues long. V was shortened by 2 bases and J by 9 bases, with 7 bases between the two germline ends. Germline V CDR1 and CDR2: MNHEY, SVGAGI. The CDR3 region has the DNA TGTGCCAGCAGTTACGAGGGCCGCTACACCTTC. This encodes CASSYEGRYTF.

This clone was counted between two and nine times. This chain uses TRBV19 with TRBJ2-5; a weak D match, TRBD1 (5 bases). Germline CDR1 is LNHDA and CDR2 is SQIVND (reference sequence). Trimming stripped 5 bases from V and 1 base from J, with 17 bases between. The CDR3 length is 16 residues. For the CDR3, the DNA is TGTGCCAGTAGTCAGACCAGGGCAGTCAGCCAAGAGACCCAGTACTTC. Amino acids: CASSQTRAVSQETQYF.

The chain uses TRBV11-2 and TRBJ2-7; D is uncertain. V lost 5 bases, J lost 0 bases, and 14 bases lay in between. Germline CDR1 is SGHAT and CDR2 is FQNNGV. CDR3 length: 15 residues. In nucleotides, the CDR3 is TGTGCCAGCAGCGCGGTTGGTGATAGCTCCTACGAGCAGTACGTC. This translates into CASSAVGDSSYEQYV.

This clone occurred a few times. The chain links TRBV7-9 to TRBJ2-5, with 10 bases lining up with TRBD1. J gave up 1 base and V 8 bases, and 7 bases lay outside the gene matches. The length of the CDR3 is 15 residues. Germline V lookup: CDR1 SEHNR, CDR2 FQNEAQ (reference sequence). The CDR3 sequence: CASSRDRGLQETQYF. CDR3 nucleotide sequence: TGTGCCAGCTCCCGGGACAGGGGACTCCAAGAGACCCAGTACTTC.

This clone came up a few times. The chain has TRBV11-2 and TRBJ2-1, with TRBD1 identical over 9 bases. The V gene end was trimmed by 4 bases and the J gene end by 8 bases; junction bases not matched to a gene: 9. The length of the CDR3 is 15 residues. Germline V gene data show CDR1 as SGHAT and CDR2 as FQNNGV. The CDR3 sequence is CASSSDRGLSYEQFF. The CDR3, as DNA: TGTGCCAGCAGCTCGGACAGGGGTCTTTCGTATGAGCAGTTCTTC.

This clone has just a few counts. The CDR3 protein is CASSIPRGLREGGNEQFF. Written as DNA, the CDR3 is TGTGCCAGTAGTATACCCCGGGGTTTGCGGGAGGGCGGCAATGAGCAGTTCTTC. The chain couples TRBV19 to TRBJ2-1; 9 nucleotides match TRBD2. Germline loops: CDR1 LNHDA, CDR2 SQIVND (reference sequence). This CDR3 spans 18 amino acids. V trimming: 2 bases; J trimming: 6 bases; junction bases outside the gene matches: 14.

The chain couples TRBV25-1 to TRBJ1-1, with D tentatively TRBD1 (5 bases). Germline CDR1 MGHDK, CDR2 SYGVNS. The CDR3 spans 16 residues. V shed 1 base and J shed 1 base, with 13 bases lying between them. CDR3 loop: CASSESRQKRNTEAFF. CDR3 DNA sequence: TGTGCCAGCAGTGAATCAAGACAGAAAAGGAACACTGAAGCTTTCTTT.

The chain employs TRBV15 and TRBJ2-4; 7 positions match TRBD1. The CDR3 extends over 17 amino acids. Trimming removed 3 bases from V and 0 bases from J; junction bases left unmatched: 8. Germline lookup yields CDR1 LNHNV and CDR2 YYDKDF (reference sequence). CDR3 DNA sequence: TGTGCCACCAGCAGCGCCTGGACAGGTCTAGCCAAAAACATTCAGTACTTC. Residues: CATSSAWTGLAKNIQYF.

This chain links TRBV7-8 with TRBJ2-5, with a weak D call TRBD2 (6 bases). Trimming took 5 bases from V and 0 from J, leaving 10 bases between them. Germline V gives CDR1 SGHVS, CDR2 FQNEAQ. The CDR3 is made up of 14 amino acids. In DNA form, the CDR3 reads TGTGCCAGCAGCAAAACTAGCCACCAAGAGACCCAGTACTTC. Protein sequence: CASSKTSHQETQYF. Full variable domain (outside the CDR3, taken from reference TRBV7-8 and TRBJ2-5): GAGVSQSPRYKVAKRGQDVALRCDPISGHVSLFWYQQALGQGPEFLTYFQNEAQLDKSGLPSDRFFAERPEGSVSTLKIQRTQQEDSAVYLCASSKTSHQETQYFGPGTRLLVL.

The sample holds a few counts of this clone. The chain combines TRBV18 with TRBJ2-7, with TRBD1 matching over 8 bases. The trim removed 3 bases at V and 12 bases at J, leaving 10 bases unmatched. Germline loops: CDR1 KGHSH, CDR2 LQKENI. The CDR3 length is 13 residues. This chain's CDR3 is CASSPPGTGAGYF. CDR3 nucleotide sequence: TGTGCCAGCTCACCCCCCGGGACAGGAGCGGGGTACTTC.

This clone was counted a few times. The genes are TRBV21-1 and TRBJ1-4. TRBV21-1 is marked as a pseudogene. The CDR3 contains 14 residues. The CDR3 DNA is TGTGCCAGCAGCAAGCAATCCGGGCGGGTCAAACTGTTTTTT. It specifies CASSKQSGRVKLFF.

The chain joins TRBV4-1 to TRBJ1-2, with 8 bases that match TRBD1. J gave up 4 bases and V 3 bases, and 7 bases lay outside the gene matches. The CDR3 extends over 15 amino acids. Germline V gene data show CDR1 as MGHRA and CDR2 as YSYEKL. The CDR3 DNA is TGCGCCAGCAGCCAGTATCCCAGGGGGCCCTATGGCTACACCTTC. Translation: CASSQYPRGPYGYTF.

The V call is TRBV11-2, the J call TRBJ2-1; TRBD2 matches 9 bases. Germline V gene sequence: CDR1 SGHAT, CDR2 FQNNGV. The CDR3 consists of 17 residues. With 5 bases clipped from V and 1 base from J, the junction kept 9 bases outside the gene matches. This CDR3 is CASSTVYGLASYNEQFF. In DNA, the CDR3 is TGTGCCAGCAGCACGGTGTACGGACTAGCGTCCTACAATGAGCAGTTCTTC.

The J gene is TRBJ2-6, the V gene TRBV5-1; no firm D call. CDR3 length equals 15 residues. Trimming took 4 bases from V and 0 from J, leaving 8 bases between them. Germline lookup yields CDR1 SGHRS and CDR2 YFSETQ. This CDR3 reads CASSPQSSGANVLTF. DNA for the CDR3: TGCGCCAGCAGCCCACAGAGCTCTGGGGCCAACGTCCTGACTTTC.

This clone was observed at least ten times. This chain uses TRBV5-4 with TRBJ2-1; 14 bases align to TRBD2. CDR1 and CDR2 (germline): SGHNT, YYREEE (reference sequence). Trimming removed 4 bases from V and 8 bases from J; junction bases left unmatched: 5. CDR3 length equals 15 residues. CDR3 amino acids: CASSRGTSGSDEQFF. The CDR3 DNA is TGTGCCAGCAGCCGTGGGACTAGCGGGAGTGATGAGCAGTTCTTC.

The genes are TRBV30 and TRBJ2-3; no definite D call. CDR1 is GTSNPN, CDR2 SVGIG, per germline (reference sequence). Trimming cost V 3 bases and J 4 bases, with 11 bases left between them. CDR3 length equals 13 residues. The CDR3 here is CAWRESEADTQYF. CDR3 in DNA: TGTGCCTGGAGGGAATCTGAGGCAGATACGCAGTATTTT.

This clone has more than one count but fewer than ten. This chain joins TRBV19 and TRBJ2-1; D is perhaps TRBD2 (6 bases). Trimming shortened V by 5 bases and J by 3 bases, and 17 bases separated the two germline ends. The CDR3 is 16 residues long. CDR1 and CDR2 (germline): LNHDA, SQIVND (reference sequence). In nucleotides, the CDR3 is TGTGCCAGTAGTTTCAAAGACGGCGGGAACTACAATGAGCAGTTCTTC. Translating gives CASSFKDGGNYNEQFF.

This chain connects TRBV20-1 to TRBJ1-1; no clear D. V lost 3 bases and J 5 bases, leaving 7 bases between the germline ends. Germline CDR1 is DFQATT and CDR2 is SNEGSKA (reference sequence). This CDR3 contains 11 residues. The CDR3, as DNA: TGCAGTGCTAGTCCGGAGACTGAAGCTTTCTTT. Its protein product is CSASPETEAFF.

This clone was seen a handful of times. The chain employs TRBV9 and TRBJ2-3; 14 bases are a match to TRBD2. The J segment lost 3 bases and the V segment lost 4 bases, leaving 10 bases of the junction unmatched. CDR3 length: 18 amino acids. Germline CDR1 SGDLS, CDR2 YYNGEE. The DNA of the CDR3 is TGTGCCAGCAGCCTCCGGACTAGCGGGAGGCTCGGAACAGATACGCAGTATTTT. Its translation: CASSLRTSGRLGTDTQYF. The complete variable domain, with remaining parts taken from reference TRBV9 and TRBJ2-3, reads DSGVTQTPKHLITATGQRVTLRCSPRSGDLSVYWYQQSLDQGLQFLIQYYNGEERAKGNILERFSAQQFPDLHSELNLSSLELGDSALYFCASSLRTSGRLGTDTQYFGPGTRLTVL.

The rearrangement joins TRBV5-4 to TRBJ2-5; D remains unclear. Germline assignment: CDR1 SGHNT and CDR2 YYREEE (reference sequence). The length of the CDR3 is 12 residues. Trimming removed 4 bases at V and 5 bases at J, with 9 bases between. CDR3 sequence: CASSEERETQYF. CDR3 nucleotides: TGTGCCAGCAGCGAAGAGAGGGAGACCCAGTACTTC.